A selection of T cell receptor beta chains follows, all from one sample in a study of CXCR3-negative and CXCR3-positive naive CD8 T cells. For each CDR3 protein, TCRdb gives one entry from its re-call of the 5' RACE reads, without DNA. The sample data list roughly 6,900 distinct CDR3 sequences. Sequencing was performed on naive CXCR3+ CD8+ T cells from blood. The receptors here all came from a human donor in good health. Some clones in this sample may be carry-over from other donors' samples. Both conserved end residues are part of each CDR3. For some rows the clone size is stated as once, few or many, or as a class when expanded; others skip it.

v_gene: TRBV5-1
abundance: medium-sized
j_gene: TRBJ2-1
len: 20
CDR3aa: CASSPTVGTSGRMAYNEQFF

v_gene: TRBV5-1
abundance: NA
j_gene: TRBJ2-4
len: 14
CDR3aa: CASSLVGVSSIQYF

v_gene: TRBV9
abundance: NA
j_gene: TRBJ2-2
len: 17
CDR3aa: CASSPRTGFETTGELFF

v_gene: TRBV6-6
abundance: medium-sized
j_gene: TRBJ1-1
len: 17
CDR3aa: CASSYAARGRKNTEAFF

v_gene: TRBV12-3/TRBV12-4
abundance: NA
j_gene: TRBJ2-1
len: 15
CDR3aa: CASSLAPGRGLEQFF

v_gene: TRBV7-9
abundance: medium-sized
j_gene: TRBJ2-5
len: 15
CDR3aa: CASSLTDRGQETQYF

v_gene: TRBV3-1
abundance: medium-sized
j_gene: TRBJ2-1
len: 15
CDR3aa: CASSQQRDSYNEQFF

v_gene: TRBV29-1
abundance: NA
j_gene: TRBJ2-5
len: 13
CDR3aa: CSVEVGVQETQYF

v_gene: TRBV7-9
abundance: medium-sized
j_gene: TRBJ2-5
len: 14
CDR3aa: CASSLTGAEETQYF

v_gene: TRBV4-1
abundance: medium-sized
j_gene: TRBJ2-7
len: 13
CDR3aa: CASSQEIQYEQYF

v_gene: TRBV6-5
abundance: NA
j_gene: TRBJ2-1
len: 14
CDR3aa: CASSVLAGINEQFF

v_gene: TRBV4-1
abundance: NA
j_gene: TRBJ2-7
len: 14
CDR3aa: CASRLTAVSYEQYF

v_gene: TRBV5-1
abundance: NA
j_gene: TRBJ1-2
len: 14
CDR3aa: CASSLEQHNYGYTF

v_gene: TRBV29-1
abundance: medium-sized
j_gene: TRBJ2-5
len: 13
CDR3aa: CSVEYTVKETQYF

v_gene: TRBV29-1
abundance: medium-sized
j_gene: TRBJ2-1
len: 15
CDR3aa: CSGYPGTGSYNEQFF

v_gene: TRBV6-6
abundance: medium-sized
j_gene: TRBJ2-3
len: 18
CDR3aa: CASSYSGLARAETDTQYF

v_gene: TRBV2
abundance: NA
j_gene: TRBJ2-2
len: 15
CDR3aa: CASSEGPANTGELFF

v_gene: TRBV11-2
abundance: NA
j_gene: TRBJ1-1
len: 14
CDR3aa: CASSAGQGVTEAFF

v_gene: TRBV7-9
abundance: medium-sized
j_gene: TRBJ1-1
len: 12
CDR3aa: CASSPGGGEAFF

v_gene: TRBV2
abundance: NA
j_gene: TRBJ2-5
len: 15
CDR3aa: CASSPPLREEETQYF

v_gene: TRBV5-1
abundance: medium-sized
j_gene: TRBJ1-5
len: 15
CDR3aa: CASSLDGRSNQPQHF